Following are 28 T cell receptor beta chains from one sample sequenced in a study of T cells in Graves' hyperthyroidism and ophthalmopathy. Researchers took RNA transcripts and amplified the TCR beta CDR3 regions from them. A first-round RT-PCR of the TCR CDR3 used the HTBI primer set. A single record per CDR3 protein comes from TCRdb applying MiXCR to the multiplex PCR reads. The sample consists of about 840,000 distinct CDR3 sequences, roughly 40% of them appearing once. Sequenced material: blood. These receptors were obtained from a man in his late teens or twenties with Graves' hyperthyroidism.

With respect to this clonotype: One end of the junction varies from germline; a read error may be responsible. The V gene is TRBV9, the J gene TRBJ1-4, with 7 positions matching TRBD1. CDR1 and CDR2 (germline): SGDLS, YYNGEE. The CDR3 is made up of 15 amino acids. The CDR3 sequence: CASSAGTATNEKLVF. Here the CDR3 DNA reads TGTGCCAGCAGCGCAGGGACAGCAACTAATGAAAAACTGGTTTTT.

The chain is built from TRBV2 and TRBJ1-5, with a weak D call TRBD1 (5 bases). Trimming shortened V by 8 bases and J by 4 bases, and 18 bases separated the two germline ends. The CDR3 totals 15 residues. Germline V CDR1 and CDR2: SNHLY, FYNNEI. CDR3 nucleotide sequence: TGTGCCAGCCGAAAGACAGCAGCAAGAAATCAGCCCCAGCATTTT. It translates to CASRKTAARNQPQHF.

This clonotype was counted many times. The CDR3 reads CASSRAGTDYEQYF. Here the CDR3 DNA reads TGTGCCAGCAGTAGGGCAGGGACGGACTACGAGCAGTACTTC. The rearrangement links TRBV7-9 to TRBJ2-7, with D perhaps given as TRBD1 or TRBD2 (5 bases each). This CDR3 has 14 residues. Germline V gives CDR1 SEHNR, CDR2 FQNEAQ (reference sequence). Trimming shortened V by 6 bases and J by 3 bases, and 15 bases separated the two germline ends.

This clonotype was seen a few times. At one of its ends the junction is not consistent with the germline gene, which may arise from a read error. The genes are TRBV7-6 and TRBJ2-5; D might be TRBD1 (5 bases). CDR1 SGHVS and CDR2 FNYEAQ come from the germline V gene. The CDR3 contains 16 residues. CDR3 DNA sequence: TGTGCCAGCAGCTTAGGTCCCAGGGCAGCCCAAGGGACCCAGTACTTC. Encoded protein: CASSLGPRAAQGTQYF.

The genes are TRBV20-1 and TRBJ1-2; TRBD1 might be the D (5 bases). Germline CDR1 is DFQATT and CDR2 is SNEGSKA (reference sequence). V gave up 5 bases and J gave up 7 bases, with 11 bases separating them. The CDR3 covers 11 residues. CDR3 in DNA: TGCAGTGCTTCGGGACTGGCTGGCTACACCTTC. Amino acid sequence: CSASGLAGYTF.

V usage is TRBV7-2 and J usage is TRBJ2-5, with 12 positions matching TRBD1. V dropped 1 base and J dropped 4; count of bases not matched to a gene: 10. CDR1 is SGHTA, CDR2 FQGNSA, per germline. The CDR3 runs 18 residues. The CDR3 DNA follows: TGTGCCAGCAGCTTAGGTTCCGGGACAGGGGGCAATCGAGAGACCCAGTACTTC. The encoded protein is CASSLGSGTGGNRETQYF.

The chain carries TRBV19 and TRBJ2-7; D call uncertain. Matching the DNA end better, TRBJ2-1 makes the J call doubtful. Germline CDR1 LNHDA, CDR2 SQIVND (reference sequence). This CDR3 is built from 13 residues. The CDR3: CASSISLSNEQFF. The CDR3 DNA reads as TGTGCCAGTAGTATATCGCTCAGCAATGAGCAGTTCTTC.

V gene TRBV20-1 combines with J gene TRBJ1-1; D is unresolved. CDR1 is DFQATT and CDR2 is SNEGSKA in the germline V gene (reference sequence). V dropped 2 bases and J dropped 4 bases, with 17 bases sitting between them. This CDR3 region has 15 residues. This CDR3 is CSARNFGVRSTEAFF. The CDR3 bases are TGCAGTGCTAGAAATTTTGGGGTGAGGAGCACTGAAGCTTTCTTT.

The chain carries TRBV19 and TRBJ1-2, with 12 positions matching TRBD1. V gave up 7 bases and J gave up 8 bases; unmatched junction bases: 5. Germline loops: CDR1 LNHDA, CDR2 SQIVND (reference sequence). The CDR3 consists of 13 residues. The CDR3 sequence: CASKAGTGGGYTF. CDR3 DNA: TGTGCCAGTAAGGCCGGGACAGGGGGCGGCTACACCTTC.

The table lists this clonotype with a few counts. V is TRBV6-5 and J is TRBJ1-5; D gene ambiguous. The germline V gene has CDR1 MNHEY and CDR2 SVGAGI. There are 15 residues in the CDR3. Trimming pared 6 bases from V and 5 bases from J, leaving 17 bases between. CDR3 sequence: CASSLYGREDQPQHF. CDR3 DNA sequence: TGTGCCAGCAGCCTCTACGGACGGGAGGATCAGCCCCAGCATTTT.

The table lists this clonotype with a count of one. V usage is TRBV7-6 and J usage is TRBJ1-6, with no clear D. The CDR3 is made up of 16 amino acids. The V end was cut by 5 bases, the J end by 6 bases, with 17 bases between. Per germline, CDR1 SGHVS and CDR2 FNYEAQ. CDR3 in amino acids: CASSLKGAGRNSPLHF. Here the CDR3 DNA reads TGTGCCAGCAGCCTAAAGGGAGCAGGACGTAATTCACCCCTCCACTTT.

This clonotype has a count of ten or more. The chain recombines TRBV10-3 with TRBJ1-1; a possible D gene is TRBD1 (5 bases). CDR1 is ENHRY and CDR2 is SYGVKD in the germline V gene. The CDR3 sequence is 15 residues long. V lost 5 bases to trimming and J lost 5 bases, with 18 bases between them. The CDR3 DNA is TGTGCCATCAGTAAGCCAGGGTGGGCGAAAACTGAAGCTTTCTTT. Its translation: CAISKPGWAKTEAFF.

The chain links TRBV12-3 or TRBV12-4 to TRBJ1-3, with D unclear. CDR3 length: 16 residues. Trimming cost V 6 bases and J 0 bases, with 15 bases left between them. The CDR3 region has the DNA TGTGCCAGCAGCCAATCCTGGGCGGGCTCTGGAAACACCATATATTTT. This translates into CASSQSWAGSGNTIYF.

This clonotype showed up many times. The CDR3 DNA reads TGCAGTGCTAGGCCGACAGATACCGGGGAGCTGTTTTTT. Translated: CSARPTDTGELFF. The rearrangement joins TRBV20-1 to TRBJ2-2, with D possibly matching TRBD1 (5 bases). There are 13 residues in the CDR3. CDR1 and CDR2 (germline): DFQATT, SNEGSKA (reference sequence). The V end lost 3 bases, the J end lost 5 bases, and 10 bases lay between the germline ends.

Notes on this clonotype: The germline gene is not matched at one end of the junction; a read error may be the cause. V is TRBV20-1 and J is TRBJ1-1; tentative D call: TRBD1 (6 bases). The CDR3 is 16 amino acids. Germline V CDR1 and CDR2: DFQATT, SNEGSKA (reference sequence). CDR3 sequence reads: CSAGDLGGLLIAEAFF. Here the CDR3 DNA reads TGCAGTGCTGGAGATTTAGGGGGTTTATTAATCGCTGAAGCTTTCTTT.

The chain employs TRBV9 and TRBJ1-1, with a possible D match to TRBD1 (6 bases). Trimming left V 0 bases short and J 8 bases short, with 11 bases between. The germline CDR1 and CDR2 sequences are SGDLS and YYNGEE. CDR3 length: 13 amino acids. The CDR3, as DNA: TGTGCCAGCAGCGTAGAGGGCACAGGGGAAGCTTTCTTT. Translated, it gives CASSVEGTGEAFF.

V is TRBV29-1 and J is TRBJ1-2, with D possibly being TRBD1 (6 bases). Germline V gene sequence: CDR1 SQVTM, CDR2 ANQGSEA. Trimming took off 6 bases at V and 7 bases at J, with 18 bases between the two ends. The CDR3 extends over 13 amino acids. CDR3 loop: CSVRALQGGGYTF. The DNA of the CDR3 is TGCAGCGTCAGGGCCCTACAGGGTGGTGGCTACACCTTC.

This clonotype came up many times. The chain joins TRBV2 to TRBJ1-2; D unclear. Germline V gives CDR1 SNHLY, CDR2 FYNNEI. With 4 bases removed from V and 6 bases from J, the gap between germline ends came to 9 bases. The CDR3 length is 12 residues. DNA for the CDR3: TGTGCCAGCAGTGTTAATGCTAATGGCTACACCTTC. It specifies CASSVNANGYTF.

This chain uses TRBV7-6 with TRBJ2-2; D tentatively reads TRBD1 or TRBD2 (7 bases each). The CDR3 extends over 15 amino acids. Germline CDR1 reads SGHVS; CDR2 reads FNYEAQ. Trimming cost V 6 bases and J 5 bases, with 16 bases left between them. CDR3 bases: TGTGCCAGCAGTAATCGCAGGGGGGGGACCGGGGAGCTGTTTTTT. This translates into CASSNRRGGTGELFF.

There are many counts of this clonotype. This chain connects TRBV10-3 to TRBJ1-4, with 7 bases aligning to TRBD1. CDR3 length: 15 residues. In germline, CDR1 is ENHRY, CDR2 SYGVKD. Losses at the gene ends were 2 bases for V and 6 bases for J; bases not matched to a gene: 6. CDR3 nucleotides: TGTGCCATCAGTGAGAACGACAGGGAGGATGAAAAACTGTTTTTT. Translating it yields CAISENDREDEKLFF.

This clonotype was counted once. This may come from a read error, since a much larger clone is one base off. The chain links TRBV20-1 to TRBJ2-7; tentatively, D is TRBD1 (6 bases). V was pared by 7 bases and J by 3 bases, with 13 bases between. This CDR3 is 12 amino acids long. Germline CDR1 reads DFQATT; CDR2 reads SNEGSKA (reference sequence). The CDR3 region is CSVRRTDYEQYF. The CDR3 nucleotides read TGCAGTGTTAGGCGGACAGACTACGAGCAGTACTTC.

V usage is TRBV11-3 and J usage is TRBJ1-1; 9 bases are a match to TRBD1. The CDR3 spans 16 residues. The germline CDR1 and CDR2 sequences are SGHNT and YENEEA. Trimming at V came to 6 bases and at J to 7 bases, leaving 15 bases not matched to a gene. CDR3 in amino acids: CASSLTGTGRLVEAFF. CDR3 sequence (DNA): TGTGCCAGCAGTTTAACGGGGACAGGGCGACTAGTTGAAGCTTTCTTT. Using reference TRBV11-3 and TRBJ1-1 for the parts outside the CDR3, the full variable domain is EAGVVQSPRYKIIEKKQPVAFWCNPISGHNTLYWYLQNLGQGPELLIRYENEEAVDDSQLPKDRFSAERLKGVDSTLKIQPAELGDSAVYLCASSLTGTGRLVEAFFGQGTRLTVV.

The genes are TRBV7-9 and TRBJ1-2; tentatively, D is TRBD1 (5 bases). The CDR3 is made up of 15 amino acids. Trimming left V 3 bases short and J 5 bases short, with 16 bases between. CDR1 and CDR2 (germline): SEHNR, FQNEAQ (reference sequence). The chain's CDR3 is CASSLDQVGGYGYTF. The CDR3, as DNA: TGTGCCAGCAGCTTGGATCAAGTCGGGGGATATGGCTACACCTTC.

This clonotype was recorded at least ten times. This chain joins TRBV29-1 and TRBJ1-1; weak D call: TRBD1 (6 bases). From germline, CDR1 is SQVTM and CDR2 ANQGSEA. Between the trimmed V and J ends, which lost 6 bases and 1 base, there was a span of 9 bases. This CDR3 region has 12 residues. In nucleotides, the CDR3 is TGCAGCGTCGAACAGGGGAACACTGAAGCTTTCTTT. Its protein product is CSVEQGNTEAFF.

The genes are TRBV9 and TRBJ2-5; possibly TRBD1 for D (5 bases). CDR3 length: 16 amino acids. V was trimmed by 0 bases and J by 2 bases, leaving 14 bases between them. Per germline, CDR1 SGDLS and CDR2 YYNGEE. CDR3 region: CASSVALGAGQETQYF. CDR3 sequence (DNA): TGTGCCAGCAGCGTAGCTCTAGGGGCTGGGCAAGAGACCCAGTACTTC.

A note on this clonotype: A much larger clone is a single base away; this may be a read error. The gene calls are TRBV5-8 and TRBJ1-4; D call uncertain. The CDR3 totals 14 residues. Germline CDR1 is SGHTS and CDR2 is YDEGEE. V was cut by 3 bases and J by 7 bases, with 13 bases left in between. This CDR3 is CASSSGSAFEKLFF. The DNA of the CDR3 is TGTGCCAGCAGCTCGGGCAGCGCCTTTGAAAAACTGTTTTTT.

The gene calls are TRBV6-5 and TRBJ1-5; D unresolved. This CDR3 has 12 residues. V was pared by 6 bases and J by 4 bases, with 7 bases between. Germline values: CDR1 MNHEY, CDR2 SVGAGI. This CDR3 is CASRKPNQPQHF. The CDR3 DNA is TGTGCCAGCAGAAAACCTAATCAGCCCCAGCATTTT.

This clonotype was seen a single time. A much larger clone lies a single base off, so this may be a read error. J is TRBJ2-7 and V is TRBV7-9; D unresolved. The length of the CDR3 is 14 residues. Germline V gene sequence: CDR1 SEHNR, CDR2 FQNEAQ (reference sequence). The CDR3 sequence: CASSEWTETYERYF. CDR3 nucleotides: TGTGCCAGCAGTGAGTGGACGGAAACCTACGAGCGGTACTTC.